This T cell receptor (beta chain) was recorded in a study of control samples from healthy donors and cancer patients. The CDR3 consists of 13 residues. From germline, CDR1 is MNHEY and CDR2 SMNVEV (reference sequence). Trimming took off 0 bases at V and 12 bases at J, with 12 bases between the two ends. Sequencing was performed with immunoSEQ multiplex PCR; in TCRdb, only in-frame clones are kept and a portion is missing. The table shows 90,000 or so clones, with approximately 86% occurring only once. This sequence joins TRBV27 and TRBJ2-1; no reliable D call. Specimen: blood. The TCR was taken from a woman aged 50 to 60 in good health. Here the CDR3 reads CASSLSTRPGQFF. The CDR3, as DNA: TGTGCCAGCAGTTTATCGACCCGGCCAGGGCAGTTCTTC.